The clone carrying this TCR beta chain has a handful of counts. Antigen unknown. This sample was included in a study of T-cell reconstitution after alpha-beta-depleted transplantation in children. General study points: Two months or so post-transplant, alpha-beta T cells reportedly derived from several hundred expanded graft clones.

The TCRbeta library incorporated unique molecular identifiers. Via MiXCR, TCRdb re-called the PCR reads, giving one row per CDR3 protein. The table has 140,000 to 150,000 distinct CDR3 sequences, around 8.5% seen once. The source is a female patient between 2 and 15 years old who had a stem cell transplant for congenital amegakaryocytic thrombocytopenia, so the T cells may come from the graft donor. The material sequenced was PBMCs, mostly from graft donor cells, taken 180 days after TCRalphabeta/CD19-depleted stem cell transplant.

Written as DNA, the CDR3 is TGTGCCAGCAGCCGCCTTCAGGCCCAAGGGGACCAGCCCCAGCATTTT. Residues: CASSRLQAQGDQPQHF. This chain uses TRBV28 with TRBJ1-5; perhaps TRBD1 as D (5 bases). The germline V and J ends were trimmed by 6 bases and 7 bases, with 22 bases remaining between them. Germline values: CDR1 MDHEN, CDR2 SYDVKM. The CDR3 length is 16 residues.